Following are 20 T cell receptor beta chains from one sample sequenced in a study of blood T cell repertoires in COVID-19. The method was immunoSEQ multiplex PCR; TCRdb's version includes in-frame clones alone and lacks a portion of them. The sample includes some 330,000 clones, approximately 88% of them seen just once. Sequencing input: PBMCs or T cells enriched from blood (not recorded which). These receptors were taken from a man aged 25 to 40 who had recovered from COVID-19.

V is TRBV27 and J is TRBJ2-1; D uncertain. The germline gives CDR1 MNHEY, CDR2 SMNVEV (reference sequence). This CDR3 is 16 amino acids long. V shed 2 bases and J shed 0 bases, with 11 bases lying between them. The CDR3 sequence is CASSLLPVISYNEQFF. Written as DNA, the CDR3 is TGTGCCAGCAGTTTACTTCCAGTGATCTCCTACAATGAGCAGTTCTTC.

The CDR3 loop reads CASSEGAHSPLHF. The CDR3 coding sequence is TGCGCCAGCAGTGAGGGGGCGCATTCACCCCTCCACTTT. The V and J genes are TRBV10-1 and TRBJ1-6; a weak D match, TRBD1 (5 bases). The germline V and J ends were trimmed by 2 bases and 8 bases, with 7 bases remaining between them. The CDR3 runs to 13 residues. CDR1 WNHNN and CDR2 SYGVQD come from the germline V gene (reference sequence).

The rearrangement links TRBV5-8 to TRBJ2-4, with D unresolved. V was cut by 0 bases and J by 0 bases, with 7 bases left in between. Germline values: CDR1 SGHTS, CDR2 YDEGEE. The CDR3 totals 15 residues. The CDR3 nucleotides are TGTGCCAGCAGCTTGGTGCGGTTAGCCAAAAACATTCAGTACTTC. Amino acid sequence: CASSLVRLAKNIQYF.

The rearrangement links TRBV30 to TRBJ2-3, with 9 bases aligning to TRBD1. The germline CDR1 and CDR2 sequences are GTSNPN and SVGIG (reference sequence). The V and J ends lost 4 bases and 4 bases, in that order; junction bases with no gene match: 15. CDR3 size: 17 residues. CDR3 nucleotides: TGTGCCTGGACGGGACAGGGAAGATTATATGGGGCAGATACGCAGTATTTT. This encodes CAWTGQGRLYGADTQYF.

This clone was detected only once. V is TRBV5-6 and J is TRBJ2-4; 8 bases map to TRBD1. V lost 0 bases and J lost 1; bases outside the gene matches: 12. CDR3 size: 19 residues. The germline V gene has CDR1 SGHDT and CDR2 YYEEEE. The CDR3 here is CASSLEWSRGRVAKNIQYF. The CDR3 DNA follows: TGTGCCAGCAGCTTGGAGTGGTCCAGGGGGCGCGTTGCCAAAAACATTCAGTACTTC.

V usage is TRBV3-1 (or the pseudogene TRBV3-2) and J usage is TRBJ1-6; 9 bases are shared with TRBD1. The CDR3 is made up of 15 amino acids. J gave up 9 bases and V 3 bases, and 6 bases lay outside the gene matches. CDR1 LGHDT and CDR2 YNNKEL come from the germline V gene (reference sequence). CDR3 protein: CASSQGADRGSPLHF. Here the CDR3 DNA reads TGTGCCAGCAGCCAGGGGGCGGACAGGGGTTCACCCCTCCACTTT.

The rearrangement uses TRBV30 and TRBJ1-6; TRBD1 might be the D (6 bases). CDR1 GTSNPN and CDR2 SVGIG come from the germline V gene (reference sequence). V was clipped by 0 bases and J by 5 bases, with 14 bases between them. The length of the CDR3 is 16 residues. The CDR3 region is CAWSVLSGVNNSPLHF. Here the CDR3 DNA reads TGTGCCTGGAGTGTACTGTCAGGGGTTAATAATTCACCCCTCCACTTT.

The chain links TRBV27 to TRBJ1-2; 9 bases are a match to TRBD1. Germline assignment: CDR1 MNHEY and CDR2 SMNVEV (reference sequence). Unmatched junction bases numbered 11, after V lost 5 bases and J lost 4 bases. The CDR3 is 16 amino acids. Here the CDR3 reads CASSTGGTGRTYGYTF. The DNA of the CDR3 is TGTGCCAGCAGTACAGGGGGGACAGGGAGGACCTATGGCTACACCTTC.

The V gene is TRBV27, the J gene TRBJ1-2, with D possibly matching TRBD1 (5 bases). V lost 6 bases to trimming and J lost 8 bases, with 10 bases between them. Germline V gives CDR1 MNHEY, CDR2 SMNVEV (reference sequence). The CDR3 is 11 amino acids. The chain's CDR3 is CASRSGLGYTF. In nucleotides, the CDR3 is TGTGCCAGCAGGTCAGGGCTCGGCTACACCTTC.

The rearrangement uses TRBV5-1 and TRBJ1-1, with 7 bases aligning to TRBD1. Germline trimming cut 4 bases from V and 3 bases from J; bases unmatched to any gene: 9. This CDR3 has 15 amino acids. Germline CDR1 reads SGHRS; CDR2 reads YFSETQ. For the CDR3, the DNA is TGCGCCAGCAGCATCGCCGGGACAGCCTACACTGAAGCTTTCTTT. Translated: CASSIAGTAYTEAFF.

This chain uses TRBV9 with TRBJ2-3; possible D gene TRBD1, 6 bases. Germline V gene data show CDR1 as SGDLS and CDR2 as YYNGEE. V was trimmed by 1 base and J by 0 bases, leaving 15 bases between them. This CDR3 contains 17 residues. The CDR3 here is CASSVNRDTTSTDTQYF. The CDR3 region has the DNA TGTGCCAGCAGCGTAAACCGGGACACGACTAGCACAGATACGCAGTATTTT.

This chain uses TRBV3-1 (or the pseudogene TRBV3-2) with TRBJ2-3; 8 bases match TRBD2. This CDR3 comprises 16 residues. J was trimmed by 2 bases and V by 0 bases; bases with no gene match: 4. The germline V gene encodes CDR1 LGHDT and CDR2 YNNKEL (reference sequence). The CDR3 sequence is CASSQDSGGDTDTQYF. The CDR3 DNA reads TGTGCCAGCAGCCAAGATTCGGGGGGGGACACAGATACGCAGTATTTT.

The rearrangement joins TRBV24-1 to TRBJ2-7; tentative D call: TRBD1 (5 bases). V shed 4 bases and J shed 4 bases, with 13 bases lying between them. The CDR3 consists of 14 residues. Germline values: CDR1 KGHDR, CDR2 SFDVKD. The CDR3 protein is CATSEQGLPYEQYF. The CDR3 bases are TGTGCCACCAGTGAGCAGGGCCTCCCTTACGAGCAGTACTTC.

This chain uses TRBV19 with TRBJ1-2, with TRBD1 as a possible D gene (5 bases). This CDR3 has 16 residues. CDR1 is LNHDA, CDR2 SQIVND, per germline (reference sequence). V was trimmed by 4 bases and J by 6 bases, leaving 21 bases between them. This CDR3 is CASSRTLGTQVNGYTF. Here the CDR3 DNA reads TGTGCCAGTAGTAGGACCCTCGGGACTCAGGTTAATGGCTACACCTTC.

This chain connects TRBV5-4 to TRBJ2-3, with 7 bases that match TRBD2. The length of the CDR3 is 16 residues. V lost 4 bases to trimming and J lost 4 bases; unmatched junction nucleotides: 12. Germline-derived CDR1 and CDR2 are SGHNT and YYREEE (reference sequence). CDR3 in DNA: TGTGCCAGCAGCCCAAGCAAAACGGGGAGGGCAGATACGCAGTATTTT. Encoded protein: CASSPSKTGRADTQYF.

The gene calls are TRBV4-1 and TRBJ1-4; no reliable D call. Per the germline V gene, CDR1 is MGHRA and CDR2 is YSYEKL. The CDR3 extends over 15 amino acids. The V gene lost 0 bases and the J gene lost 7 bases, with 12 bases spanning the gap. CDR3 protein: CASSQDSETGEKLFF. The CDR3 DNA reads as TGCGCCAGCAGCCAAGATTCCGAGACGGGTGAAAAACTGTTTTTT.

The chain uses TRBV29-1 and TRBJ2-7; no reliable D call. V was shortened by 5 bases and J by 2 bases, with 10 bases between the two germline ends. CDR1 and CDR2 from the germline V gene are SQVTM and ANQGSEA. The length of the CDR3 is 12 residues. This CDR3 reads CSVIVVTYEQYF. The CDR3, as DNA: TGCAGCGTTATAGTGGTAACCTACGAGCAGTACTTC.

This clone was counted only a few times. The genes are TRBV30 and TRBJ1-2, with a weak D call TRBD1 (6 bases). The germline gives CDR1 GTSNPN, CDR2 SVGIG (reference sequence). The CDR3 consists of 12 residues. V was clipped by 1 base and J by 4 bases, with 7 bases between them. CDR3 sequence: CAWSGTAYGYTF. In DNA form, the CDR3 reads TGTGCCTGGAGTGGGACAGCCTATGGCTACACCTTC.

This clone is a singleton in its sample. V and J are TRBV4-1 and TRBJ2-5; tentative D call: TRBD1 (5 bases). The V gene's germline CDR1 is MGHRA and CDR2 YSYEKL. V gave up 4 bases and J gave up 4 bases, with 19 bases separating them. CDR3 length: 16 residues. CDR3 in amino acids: CASSRREVAQGETQYF. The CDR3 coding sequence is TGCGCCAGCAGCCGGAGAGAAGTTGCCCAGGGAGAGACCCAGTACTTC.

The CDR3 sequence is CASSIPTGGTEAFF. The CDR3 region has the DNA TGTGCCAGTAGTATCCCCACAGGGGGCACTGAAGCTTTCTTT. The J gene is TRBJ1-1, the V gene TRBV19, with 8 bases fitting TRBD1. The germline V gene encodes CDR1 LNHDA and CDR2 SQIVND (reference sequence). The CDR3 is 14 residues long. The V and J ends lost 3 bases and 4 bases, in that order; junction bases with no gene match: 4. The complete variable domain, with remaining parts taken from reference TRBV19 and TRBJ1-1, reads DGGITQSPKYLFRKEGQNVTLSCEQNLNHDAMYWYRQDPGQGLRLIYYSQIVNDFQKGDIAEGYSVSREKKESFPLTVTSAQKNPTAFYLCASSIPTGGTEAFFGQGTRLTVV.